This note documents a single T cell receptor (beta chain) sequence. No antigen is known for it. Together with a sample-barcoded 5' primer, a J-beta primer mix was included in a second PCR lasting about 7 to 11 cycles. TCRdb fed the 5' RACE reads into MiXCR, producing one record per CDR3 protein. The table shows 660,000 or so distinct CDR3 sequences, with around three fifths occurring only once. This sample is part of a study of blood T cells in healthy people across ages. Overall study results and limits: Higher diversity, along with more naive CD4+ cells, distinguished long-lived donors from aged donors. The lack of PBMC sorting stopped any conclusive naive versus antigen-experienced comparison.

Per germline, CDR1 SGHRS and CDR2 YFSETQ. The CDR3 has 14 residues. The V and J ends lost 4 bases and 3 bases respectively, with 11 bases between them. The material sequenced was blood. V and J are TRBV5-1 and TRBJ2-1, with a possible D match to TRBD2 (5 bases). This receptor was taken from a man aged 60-69 years in good health. The CDR3 is CASSVLRGYNEQFF. CDR3 nucleotides: TGCGCCAGCAGCGTGTTACGGGGCTACAATGAGCAGTTCTTC. Looking up the rest from reference TRBV5-1 and TRBJ2-1 gives the full variable domain: KAGVTQTPRYLIKTRGQQVTLSCSPISGHRSVSWYQQTPGQGLQFLFEYFSETQRNKGNFPGRFSGRQFSNSRSEMNVSTLELGDSALYLCASSVLRGYNEQFFGPGTRLTVL.